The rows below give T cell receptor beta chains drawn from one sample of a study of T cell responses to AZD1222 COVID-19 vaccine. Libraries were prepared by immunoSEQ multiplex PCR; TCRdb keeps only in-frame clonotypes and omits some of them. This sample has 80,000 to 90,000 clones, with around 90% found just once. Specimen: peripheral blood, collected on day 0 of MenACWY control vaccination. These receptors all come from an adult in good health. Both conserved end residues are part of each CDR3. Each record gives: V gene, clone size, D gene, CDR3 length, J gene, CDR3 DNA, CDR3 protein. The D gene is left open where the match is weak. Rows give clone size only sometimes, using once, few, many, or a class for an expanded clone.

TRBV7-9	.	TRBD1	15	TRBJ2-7	TGTGCCAGCAGCCGGGGACAGAGCAATCGATACGAGCAGTACTTC	CASSRGQSNRYEQYF
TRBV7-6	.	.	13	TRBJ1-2	TGTGCCAGCAGCTTAGATGGCGGGTATGGCTACACCTTC	CASSLDGGYGYTF
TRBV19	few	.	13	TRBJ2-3	TGTGCCAGTAGTATAGATCTACCCAATACGCAGTATTTT	CASSIDLPNTQYF
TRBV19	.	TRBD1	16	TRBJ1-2	TGTGCCAGTAGTAGCGACAGGGGGATTCAGCGCTATGGCTACACCTTC	CASSSDRGIQRYGYTF
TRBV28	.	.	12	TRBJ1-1	TGTGCCAGCAGCGCCCCGGCAGGGAAAGCTTTCTTT	CASSAPAGKAFF
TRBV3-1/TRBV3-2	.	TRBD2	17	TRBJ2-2	TGTGCCAGCAGCCAGCCGGAAACAGCGGGAGCCACCGGGGAGCTGTTTTTT	CASSQPETAGATGELFF
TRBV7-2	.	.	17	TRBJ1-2	TGTGCCAGCAGCTTAGTGGTTGGGGGGATAAGTAACTATGGCTACACCTTC	CASSLVVGGISNYGYTF
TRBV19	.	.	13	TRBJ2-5	TGTGCCAGTAGTATTGTGGGACAAGAGACCCAGTACTTC	CASSIVGQETQYF
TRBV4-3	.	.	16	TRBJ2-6	TGCGCCAGCAGCCAAGATGTAGGGGCTGGGGCCAACGTCCTGACTTTC	CASSQDVGAGANVLTF
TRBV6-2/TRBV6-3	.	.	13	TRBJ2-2	TGTGCCAGCAGTTACTCGGGGCTCGGGGAGCTGTTTTTT	CASSYSGLGELFF
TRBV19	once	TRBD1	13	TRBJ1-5	TGTGCCAGTAATACAGGGGGCAATCAGCCCCAGCATTTT	CASNTGGNQPQHF
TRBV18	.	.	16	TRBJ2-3	TGTGCCAGCTCACCACCAGGCGTCACGGACGGTAATACGCAGTATTTT	CASSPPGVTDGNTQYF
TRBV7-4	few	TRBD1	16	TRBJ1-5	TGTGCCAGCAGCTTAAGACAGGGTTATAGCAATCAGCCCCAGCATTTT	CASSLRQGYSNQPQHF
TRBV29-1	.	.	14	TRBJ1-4	TGCAGCGTTGAAGGGATAGCAACTAATGAAAAACTGTTTTTT	CSVEGIATNEKLFF
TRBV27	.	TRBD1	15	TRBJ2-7	TGTGCCAGCAGTCTCAGGGGGCAAGGGTCCTACGAGCAGTACTTC	CASSLRGQGSYEQYF
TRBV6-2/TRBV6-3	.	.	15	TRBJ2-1	TGTGCCAGCAGTTATCCGGGACAAAGCTACAATGAGCAGTTCTTC	CASSYPGQSYNEQFF
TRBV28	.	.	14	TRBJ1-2	TGTGCCAGCACCTTAGGGGATAAATACTATGGCTACACCTTC	CASTLGDKYYGYTF
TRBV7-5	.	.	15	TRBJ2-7	TGTGCCAGAAGCCAAGGACAGGGGAAGGTCTACGAGCAGTACTTC	CARSQGQGKVYEQYF
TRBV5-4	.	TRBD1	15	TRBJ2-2	TGTGCCAGCAATAAAGGACAGGGGAACACCGGGGAGCTGTTTTTT	CASNKGQGNTGELFF
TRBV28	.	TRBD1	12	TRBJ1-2	TGTGCCAGCAGACAGGGGAACTATGGCTACACCTTC	CASRQGNYGYTF
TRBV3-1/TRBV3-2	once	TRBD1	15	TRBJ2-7	TGTGCCAGCAGCCACGCCCGGGACAGGGGGAACGAGCAGTACTTC	CASSHARDRGNEQYF
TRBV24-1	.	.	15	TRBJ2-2	TGTGCCACCAGTGTTGCGGTAGGTGGGACCGGGGAGCTGTTTTTT	CATSVAVGGTGELFF
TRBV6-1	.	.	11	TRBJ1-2	TGTGCCAGCAGTGAATGGTATGGCTACACCTTC	CASSEWYGYTF
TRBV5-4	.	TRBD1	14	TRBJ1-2	TGTGCCAGCAGCTTTAGGGACAGGGGTTATGGCTACACCTTC	CASSFRDRGYGYTF
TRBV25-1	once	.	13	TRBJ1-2	TGTGCCAGCAGCACAGGGCCGCTCACTTCTTACACCTTC	CASSTGPLTSYTF
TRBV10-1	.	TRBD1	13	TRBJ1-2	TGCGCCAGCAGTCAGGACAGGGGAGGTGGCTACACCTTC	CASSQDRGGGYTF